This TCR beta chain is drawn from a study of OX40 agonist ivuxolimab in advanced cancers. Study summary: Every 2 weeks, patients got intravenous ivuxolimab at one of six dose levels (0.01-10 mg/kg). Study outcomes and limitations: Some patients without response likewise showed low normalized clonal expansion. Among the least clonally expanded were partial responders at 0.1-3.0 mg/kg. Both CD4+ and CD8+ T cell populations in blood had undergone clonal expansion by week 6 at 0.1 to 3.0 mg/kg.

With V trimmed by 6 bases and J by 5 bases, 7 bases remained unmatched. The CDR3 is made up of 15 amino acids. Germline assignment: CDR1 MNHEY and CDR2 SMNVEV (reference sequence). A word on this clone: As yet, its antigen is unknown.

Data came from immunoSEQ multiplex PCR; TCRdb stores just in-frame clones and leaves some out. The profile shows 100,000 to 110,000 clones, over 75% of them singletons. This rearrangement joins TRBV27 to TRBJ1-5; 10 bases map to TRBD1. The receptor's source is an adult with an advanced solid tumor such as melanoma, head and neck, liver or kidney cancer. Source: CD4+ or CD8+ T cells sorted from blood, taken in a trial of the OX40 agonist ivuxolimab. This CDR3 is CASRPRDRGYQPQHF. The CDR3, as DNA: TGTGCCAGCAGGCCCCGGGACAGGGGTTATCAGCCCCAGCATTTT.